This T cell receptor (beta chain) was captured in a study of cytomegalovirus exposure and HLA in healthy donors (dated 2017 in TCRdb). With regard to the full study: In an earlier analysis of 450 to 750 of the donors, roughly 300 Gb of sequence data and 95 million to 130 million unique TCR beta sequences from 150 million to 200 million T cells were reported. Of the roughly 400 genotyped donors, approximately 81% were placed in the genetic ancestry cluster associated with self-reported Caucasian donors. The study aimed to test whether signatures of past pathogen exposure could be identified by cataloging public T cell receptors. Rather than using new phenotypic data, the later analysis identified candidate immune exposures from TCR beta sequences and from how often those sequences occurred across donors. In a later genetic analysis, genome-wide SNP genotypes for about 55% of the roughly 700 donors were used, and that subset was treated as a discovery cohort. Donor age, sex, ethnicity and CMV serostatus were compiled together with the repertoire data. Across roughly 420 genotyped donors of the cohort, an average of approximately 240,000 unique TCR beta nucleotide sequences per donor were sequenced, and roughly 17% of those sequences were non-productive. A separate validation cohort of 100 to 150 different subjects was used in addition to the approximately 700-subject first cohort. The study combined high-throughput TCR immunosequencing, statistical association of individual TCRs with disease status, and machine learning to predict cytomegalovirus infection status. HLA typing included class I and class II loci at four-digit resolution. In a later analysis, previously published TCR beta repertoires from 666 donors were re-analyzed and high-resolution HLA genotyping was added so that TCR occurrence patterns could be studied. The number of donors typed differed by locus, with about 629-630 for A, B, C, DRB1 and DQB1, more than 500 for DQA1, approximately 570 for DPA1, and roughly 450 for DPB1. About 330 gigabases of sequencing data and 75 million to 85 million unique TCR sequences made up an early release that covered some 640 HLA-typed donors. A handful of DR-DQ haplotypes were handled as single units for association and clustering because linkage in the cohort was strong. All discovery cohort repertoires had been generated on a single sequencing platform. The study used immunosequencing to profile the T cell repertoires of approximately 630 subjects and linked those repertoires to cytomegalovirus serostatus. An earlier analysis of some 500 of the donors applied high-throughput TCR beta sequencing to assess whether each TCR beta V gene segment acted as functional or pseudogenic.

The cohort consisted of 666 healthy bone marrow donors. At the time of sampling, all cohort members were nominally healthy, though unrecorded immune exposures were likely present. The donor tested CMV seronegative and was one of the 352 seronegative cohort members. Each donor provided a peripheral blood sample, and peripheral blood mononuclear cells were used for TCR beta sequencing. Genomic DNA extraction from the blood cell samples was performed with the Qiagen DNeasy Blood Extraction Kit. In regard to this clone: This receptor's antigen is unknown. No base quality values were provided; no much bigger clone lies one nucleotide off.

Beyond this particular receptor, the publication reports: Correlated functional status among segregating V segments might be attributable to linkage disequilibrium, but an unknown experimental factor could not be ruled out. A few of the identified cytomegalovirus-associated TCR beta chains were confirmed in vitro to be specific for cytomegalovirus antigens. Because some donors lacked HLA typing at each locus, the association tests relied only on the typed subset. Most CMV-associated TCR beta chains appeared to be HLA-restricted in a later analysis, and the HLA associations seemed to be driven largely by CMV exposure. A later analysis found that TCR association rates varied across HLA loci, with DRB1 alleles showing the most associated TCRs and HLA-C alleles the fewest. In an earlier analysis of fewer than 750 of the donors, most TCR beta V segments were observed in productive rearrangements about 90% or about 30% of the time, broadly matching IMGT annotations. It was suggested by the authors that the approach could potentially be generalized to other disease states and immunological phenotypes. Several of the top co-occurrence clusters appeared to be linked to parvovirus B19, influenza, CMV and Epstein-Barr virus, according to a later analysis. A further reported finding was that TCR beta sequences accurately predicted the HLA-A and HLA-B alleles for most subjects in the first cohort. Because counts were too low, roughly 16 rarely observed V segments, including chromosome 9 orphons, were left out of the earlier analysis of a few hundred of the donors. Assigning TCR associations to individual alleles was difficult when HLA alleles, especially DR and DQ, strongly co-occurred. This cohort had only TCR beta chains sequenced, and the lack of alpha or paired-chain data limited which features could be detected. A group of highly shared sequence variants was considered likely to be a technical artifact of the sequencing pipeline. A later genetic analysis associated a missense DCLRE1C variant with V-gene and J-gene trimming of TCR beta chains, and an independent cohort replicated the association. The study gave a list of roughly 150 TCR beta chains associated with cytomegalovirus. Most TCR sequences were seen in very few donors, while some public TCRs were found in many individuals. In a later analysis, HLA-associated TCR beta chains were found to be more clonally expanded and to have lower generation probabilities than equally common non-associated chains. In a later genetic analysis, fewer N-insertions in productive TCRs were reported among donors in an Asian-associated ancestry cluster than the roughly 700-donor mean. The classifier was reported to diagnose cytomegalovirus status with high specificity and sensitivity in both the original and validation cohorts. Some IMGT-functional V segments, including TRBV6-2 and TRBV6-3, could not be told apart with the 87-base-pair reads, so those segments were excluded. A later analysis associated about 18,000 TCR beta sequences with specific HLA alleles at a false discovery rate of 0.05. Roughly uniform sequencing depth across donors was assumed in presence/absence analyses, although this assumption may not hold. For the cohort, immune exposure information was limited to CMV serostatus.

The germline V gene specifies SGHDN as CDR1 and FVKESK as CDR2. Measured from the cysteine to the phenylalanine, the CDR3 is 14 residues long. Solely the CDR3 DNA is kept, with 42 bases framed from the first base. Trimming takes 2 bases off V and 4 bases off J; junction bases not matched to a gene: 3. Library method: the immunoSEQ multiplex PCR assay. For the multiplex PCR, a mixture combining 60 forward primers for TCR Vbeta segments and 13 reverse primers for TCR Jbeta segments was used. A multiplex PCR assay on genomic DNA amplified the CDR3 region of rearranged TCR beta genes. On the Illumina HiSeq System, the amplified TCR beta libraries were sequenced as 87-base-pair reads. The original methods were these. A later analysis tallied 75 million to 95 million unique TCR beta chains across the 700 or so repertoires, and some 10 million of those chains were shared by two or more donors. A nearest-neighbor algorithm error-corrected the raw reads and collapsed the reads into unique sequences, merging closely related sequences to remove PCR and sequencing errors. V, D and J gene segments were assigned by aligning CDR3 sequences to IMGT reference sequences. Each retained sequence needed at least a six-nucleotide match to both a V gene segment and a J gene segment. Rearrangements were classified as productive when the CDR3 lacked stop codons and remained in frame with V and J, and all other rearrangements were classified as non-productive. Following IMGT convention, CDR3 was defined as the stretch from the second conserved V-encoded cysteine to the conserved J-encoded phenylalanine. Sequences without an unambiguous match to a single V gene segment were excluded from the earlier analysis of a few hundred of the donors. In an earlier analysis of roughly 500 of the donors, V segments were called functional above 56.7% productive rearrangements and were called segregating when the between-donor standard deviation exceeded 5%. A statistical classification framework was built to diagnose cytomegalovirus status from the catalog of TCR beta chain sequences. A later analysis assigned V and J genes by comparing TCR nucleotide sequences with IMGT/GENE-DB human TR gene sequences. Using the TCRdist pipeline, a later analysis assigned CDR3 sequences along with most-parsimonious VDJ recombination scenarios. In a later analysis, every TCR beta chain was defined by the combination of its CDR3 amino acid sequence and its V-gene family, and reads without a unique V-gene family were dropped. In a later analysis, 500 to 650 highly shared, low-generation-probability nucleotide sequences were removed to address suspected cross-contamination and a sequencing artifact. A later analysis calculated a clonal expansion index for each public chain from normalized within-repertoire ranks of inferred template counts. Generation probabilities in a later analysis came from a VDJ recombination model fitted to out-of-frame rearrangements, and those results were checked against IGoR. A later analysis scored TCR-TCR, TCR-HLA and TCR-CMV co-occurrence with hypergeometric tests, applying a repertoire-size bias correction to TCR pairs. In a later analysis, false discovery rates were estimated by permuting HLA or CMV assignments 20 times. A later analysis grouped co-occurring TCRs with DBSCAN, adding TCRdist sequence similarity when clustering within HLA-allele-positive subsets. Repertoires with fewer than 30,000 or more than 120,000 public chains were left out of co-occurrence clustering, as were a handful of repertoires with anomalous nucleotide sharing. The source is immuneACCESS, and TCRdb retained only in-frame sequences with V and J called. Part of the clones is not carried over; for the studies checked, unresolved V genes explain less than half of this, and the remainder is unexplained. The DNA gave D and trimming, while V, J and clone size come from that table. The sample table shows some 70,000 clones, and 84% are seen once. The top ten clonotypes cover 2.4% of the sample.

Source material: PBMCs. This clonotype originated in a woman aged 45 to 65 in good health and CMV-seronegative. Recombination joined TRBV14 with TRBJ1-2; 8 bases in the middle match TRBD1. The CDR3 corresponds to CASSQSTGVYGYTF. The DNA sequence is as follows: TGTGCCAGCAGCCAATCGACAGGGGTCTATGGCTACACCTTC.